The clone carrying this T cell receptor beta chain was counted a few times. Every participating donor gave one draw, a heparinised blood sample averaging approximately 120 mL. Cells sorted by CD45RO/CCR7/CD25/CD127/CD95/CD27 comprised CD4+ naive, central memory, regulatory and stem cell-like memory cells. Sorted populations all had greater than 98% purity. The data were obtained in a study of beta chain features in type 1 diabetes. Germline CDR1 LNHNV, CDR2 YYDKDF (reference sequence). CDR3 length equals 15 residues. V was clipped by 0 bases and J by 6 bases, with 12 bases between them. Expressed TCRB transcripts were sequenced after all isolated RNA was converted to cDNA. Approximately 3.6 million reads were obtained on average from naive, central memory and regulatory T cell samples. Profiled with immunoSEQ multiplex PCR; TCRdb holds only in-frame clones, not every one. This sample has roughly 350,000 clones; approximately 11% occur once, and the top ten carry about 0.014%.

The sequenced material came from naive CD4+ T cells from blood. The V call is TRBV15, the J call TRBJ1-5, with D unresolved. The TCR originated in a woman aged 30 to 39 in good health. In nucleotides, the CDR3 is TGTGCCACCAGCAGAGATACGACTAAAGGTCAGCCCCAGCATTTT. As protein: CATSRDTTKGQPQHF. Filled out from reference TRBV15 and TRBJ1-5, the complete variable domain reads DAMVIQNPRYQVTQFGKPVTLSCSQTLNHNVMYWYQQKSSQAPKLLFHYYDKDFNNEADTPDNFQSRRPNTSFCFLDIRSPGLGDTAMYLCATSRDTTKGQPQHFGDGTRLSIL.